This T cell receptor beta chain was captured by sequencing in a study of T cells in Graves' hyperthyroidism and ophthalmopathy. Of note for this clonotype: One end of the junction does not line up with germline, which may come from a read error.

What was amplified from RNA transcripts were TCR beta CDR3 regions. Carried out on the TCR CDR3, a first-round RT-PCR used the HTBI primer set. TCRdb processed the multiplex PCR reads anew with MiXCR; each CDR3 protein has one entry. The repertoire holds some 560,000 distinct CDR3 sequences, with 12% to 15% as singletons. A roughly 10 ml volume of fresh peripheral blood provided the PBMCs. Sequencing used blood. The receptor was derived from a middle-aged woman with Graves' hyperthyroidism.

In DNA, the CDR3 is TGTGCCAGCAGTTTAACTCAGGGCTCTGGAAACACCATACATTTT. It translates to CASSLTQGSGNTIHF. The chain joins TRBV12-3 or TRBV12-4 to TRBJ1-3, with D possibly TRBD1 on 5 matching bases. CDR3 size: 15 residues.